This T cell receptor (beta chain) was identified during a study of blood T cell repertoires in COVID-19. The assay was immunoSEQ multiplex PCR, and TCRdb's table has in-frame clones only and misses some. The profile covers about 400,000 clones, with just under 90% appearing a single time and about 1.8% taken by the ten largest. Those who participated ranged in age from roughly 18 to 90 years and resided in 24 US areas. The V and J ends lost 6 bases and 2 bases respectively, with 12 bases between them. The CDR3 has 14 residues. CDR1 is MDHEN, CDR2 SYDVKM, per germline. The genes are TRBV28 and TRBJ2-3; D is possibly TRBD2 (6 bases). The TCR originated in a woman between 25 and 40 years old who had recovered from COVID-19. Sequenced input: PBMCs or T cells enriched from blood (not recorded which). The CDR3 nucleotides are TGTGCCAGCAGCACGGCGGGACCCACAGATACGCAGTATTTT. It encodes CASSTAGPTDTQYF.